Presented here are 22 T cell receptor beta chains from one specimen sequenced in a study of CD8+ T cells in alopecia areata. As to treatment: oral pan-JAK inhibitor, 5-10 mg twice daily. Following extraction, RNA underwent reverse transcription to cDNA, which served as the sequencing template. Here immunoSEQ multiplex PCR was the method, and the copy in TCRdb shows in-frame clones only, minus some. The repertoire holds 110,000 to 150,000 clones, 45% to 60% seen once, with 15% to 20% in the top ten. This specimen consisted of CD8+ T cells sorted from blood, obtained at week 4, from a patient treated with tofacitinib. The origin of the receptors is a human donor with alopecia areata.

This clone was picked up one time. This sequence joins TRBV13 and TRBJ1-1; 9 nucleotides line up with TRBD1. The V and J ends lost 5 bases and 0 bases, in that order; junction bases with no gene match: 10. Germline-derived CDR1 and CDR2 are PRHDT and FYEKMQ (reference sequence). This CDR3 has 17 amino acids. The CDR3 coding sequence is TGTGCCAGCAGCCACCAACAGACAGGGGGTTTGAACACTGAAGCTTTCTTT. Its protein product is CASSHQQTGGLNTEAFF.

This clone was detected a few times. The rearrangement links TRBV5-6 to TRBJ2-6, with no clear D. Looked up from germline, CDR1 is SGHDT and CDR2 is YYEEEE. The CDR3 has 15 amino acids. Trimming took off 4 bases at V and 2 bases at J, with 10 bases between the two ends. The CDR3 here is CASSPHRAGANVLTF. In DNA, the CDR3 is TGTGCCAGCAGCCCCCATAGGGCTGGGGCCAACGTCCTGACTTTC.

The rearrangement links TRBV5-6 to TRBJ1-5, with TRBD1 as a possible D gene (5 bases). The CDR3 runs 15 residues. Germline V gene data show CDR1 as SGHDT and CDR2 as YYEEEE. The V end lost 4 bases, the J end lost 2 bases, and 13 bases lay between the germline ends. The CDR3 bases are TGTGCCAGCAGCCCGTCATGGGGGGGCAATCAGCCCCAGCATTTT. It translates to CASSPSWGGNQPQHF.

The gene calls are TRBV4-3 and TRBJ2-2, with D unclear. Germline CDR1 is LGHNA and CDR2 is YSLEER. With 0 bases removed from V and 0 bases from J, the gap between germline ends came to 8 bases. The CDR3 is made up of 16 amino acids. The CDR3 coding sequence is TGCGCCAGCAGCCAAGAACCCGGGTCGAACACCGGGGAGCTGTTTTTT. As protein: CASSQEPGSNTGELFF.

This clone has only a few counts. This rearrangement joins TRBV2 to TRBJ2-3; D possibly corresponds to TRBD1 (6 bases). Germline values: CDR1 SNHLY, CDR2 FYNNEI. This CDR3 comprises 16 residues. V was pared by 6 bases and J by 0 bases, with 16 bases between. The chain's CDR3 is CASRGNRDTSTDTQYF. The CDR3, as DNA: TGTGCCAGCAGGGGAAACCGGGACACAAGCACAGATACGCAGTATTTT. The full variable domain, completed using reference TRBV2 and TRBJ2-3, is EPEVTQTPSHQVTQMGQEVILRCVPISNHLYFYWYRQILGQKVEFLVSFYNNEISEKSEIFDDQFSVERPDGSNFTLKIRSTKLEDSAMYFCASRGNRDTSTDTQYFGPGTRLTVL.

In this sample, this clone turned up a few times. The V gene is TRBV29-1, the J gene TRBJ2-5; a weak D match, TRBD1 (6 bases). From germline, CDR1 is SQVTM and CDR2 ANQGSEA. CDR3 length: 14 amino acids. Trimming stripped 7 bases from V and 1 base from J, with 16 bases between. The CDR3 reads CSALIGTLQETQYF. In DNA, the CDR3 is TGCAGCGCCCTTATCGGGACACTCCAAGAGACCCAGTACTTC.

This chain connects TRBV5-1 to TRBJ2-2; TRBD1 matches 7 bases. CDR3 size: 16 residues. Germline CDR1 reads SGHRS; CDR2 reads YFSETQ. After removal of 2 bases from V and 5 bases from J, the junction contained 9 bases not matched to a gene. For the CDR3, the DNA is TGCGCCAGCAGCTTACCCCGACAGGGTCGGACCGGGGAGCTGTTTTTT. As protein: CASSLPRQGRTGELFF.

The V and J genes are TRBV5-6 and TRBJ1-2, with 7 bases aligning to TRBD1. The CDR3 runs 14 residues. The germline V gene encodes CDR1 SGHDT and CDR2 YYEEEE. The trim removed 4 bases at V and 8 bases at J, leaving 11 bases unmatched. CDR3 nucleotides: TGTGCCAGCAGCCCCAATACAGGGGCGCGGGGCTACACCTTC. This translates into CASSPNTGARGYTF.

This clone was counted at least ten times. The chain is built from TRBV6-5 and TRBJ2-3; D is possibly TRBD1 (5 bases). Germline V gene data show CDR1 as MNHEY and CDR2 as SVGAGI. This CDR3 has 16 residues. The ends were cut back, 0 bases at V and 2 bases at J, with 12 bases in the middle. Here the CDR3 DNA reads TGTGCCAGCAGTTACTCTGCCAGGGCCCCCACAGATACGCAGTATTTT. This gives the protein CASSYSARAPTDTQYF.

The CDR3 loop reads CAWSVRATVPMNTEAFF. Written as DNA, the CDR3 is TGTGCCTGGAGTGTACGGGCGACCGTTCCCATGAACACTGAAGCTTTCTTT. The V and J genes are TRBV30 and TRBJ1-1; D call uncertain. The germline gives CDR1 GTSNPN, CDR2 SVGIG (reference sequence). The CDR3 length is 17 residues. With 0 bases removed from V and 0 bases from J, the gap between germline ends came to 17 bases.

The V gene is TRBV19, the J gene TRBJ1-1; unclear D gene. The V end was cut by 7 bases, the J end by 6 bases, with 15 bases between. The CDR3 runs to 13 residues. The germline V gene encodes CDR1 LNHDA and CDR2 SQIVND (reference sequence). The CDR3 bases are TGTGCCAGTATTGGGGAGGGATTTCCTGAAGCTTTCTTT. Its protein is CASIGEGFPEAFF.

The genes are TRBV27 and TRBJ2-7, with 10 positions matching TRBD2. Germline V gives CDR1 MNHEY, CDR2 SMNVEV (reference sequence). The V segment lost 10 bases and the J segment 0 bases; nucleotides outside the gene matches: 6. The CDR3 covers 14 residues. CDR3 DNA sequence: TGTGCCACCGCGAGGACTAGCGGCTCCTACGAGCAGTACTTC. This encodes CATARTSGSYEQYF.

The genes are TRBV2 and TRBJ2-2; TRBD2 matches at 11 bases. V trimming: 4 bases; J trimming: 6 bases; junction bases outside the gene matches: 4. The germline V gene encodes CDR1 SNHLY and CDR2 FYNNEI. CDR3 size: 15 residues. The CDR3 sequence is CASSGLAGGPGELFF. The CDR3 DNA follows: TGTGCCAGCAGTGGGCTAGCGGGGGGCCCCGGGGAGCTGTTTTTT. Full variable domain (remainder filled in from reference TRBV2 and TRBJ2-2): EPEVTQTPSHQVTQMGQEVILRCVPISNHLYFYWYRQILGQKVEFLVSFYNNEISEKSEIFDDQFSVERPDGSNFTLKIRSTKLEDSAMYFCASSGLAGGPGELFFGEGSRLTVL.

This clone was found a few times. The rearrangement uses TRBV7-8 and TRBJ1-2, with D unresolved. Germline V gives CDR1 SGHVS, CDR2 FQNEAQ. The CDR3 contains 14 residues. Trimming cost V 4 bases and J 5 bases, with 14 bases left between them. The CDR3 reads CASSSTVVFYGYTF. The CDR3 coding sequence is TGTGCCAGCAGCTCGACGGTTGTCTTTTATGGCTACACCTTC.

The V call is TRBV5-6, the J call TRBJ1-3, with unresolved D. Looked up from germline, CDR1 is SGHDT and CDR2 is YYEEEE. The length of the CDR3 is 15 residues. The germline V and J ends were trimmed by 2 bases and 0 bases, with 9 bases remaining between them. Here the CDR3 reads CASSFGESSGNTIYF. The DNA for the CDR3 is TGTGCCAGCAGCTTCGGGGAAAGCTCTGGAAACACCATATATTTT.

This clone was picked up a small number of times. The J gene is TRBJ2-7, the V gene TRBV23-1, with D tentatively TRBD1 (5 bases). TRBV23-1 is an ORF, and what it does is uncertain. The V end lost 4 bases, the J end lost 5 bases, and 12 bases lay between the germline ends. The CDR3 has 13 residues. CDR3 loop: CASSPQGADEQYF. The DNA for the CDR3 is TGCGCCAGCAGTCCCCAGGGTGCCGACGAGCAGTACTTC.

This chain uses TRBV15 with TRBJ2-1; TRBD2 agrees at 7 bases. V trimming: 6 bases; J trimming: 8 bases; junction bases outside the gene matches: 7. CDR3 length: 13 amino acids. CDR1 and CDR2 (germline): LNHNV, YYDKDF (reference sequence). CDR3 nucleotide sequence: TGTGCCACCAGACTGAGCCGGGAGGATGAGCAGTTCTTC. Encoded protein: CATRLSREDEQFF.

The rearrangement uses TRBV6-6 and TRBJ2-2, with no clear D. The CDR3 is made up of 15 amino acids. Germline V gene lookup returns CDR1 MNHNY and CDR2 SVGAGI (reference sequence). Between the trimmed V and J ends, which lost 11 bases and 0 bases, there was a span of 16 bases. The chain's CDR3 is CAAGPFIANTGELFF. The CDR3 DNA is TGTGCCGCCGGACCGTTTATCGCGAACACCGGGGAGCTGTTTTTT.

The chain joins TRBV27 to TRBJ2-3; D perhaps matches TRBD1 (6 bases). V dropped 6 bases and J dropped 1 base, with 17 bases sitting between them. This CDR3 has 16 amino acids. The germline V gene has CDR1 MNHEY and CDR2 SMNVEV (reference sequence). The CDR3 region is CASSETPDRGTDTQYF. The CDR3 nucleotides read TGTGCCAGCAGCGAAACCCCGGACAGAGGCACAGATACGCAGTATTTT.

The rearrangement uses TRBV30 and TRBJ2-1, with D perhaps matching TRBD2 (5 bases). V was shortened by 1 base and J by 9 bases, with 13 bases between the two germline ends. From germline, CDR1 is GTSNPN and CDR2 SVGIG (reference sequence). The CDR3 is 13 residues long. CDR3 DNA: TGTGCCTGGAGTGGACCGGCCGGAGGTGAGCAGTTCTTC. Amino acid sequence: CAWSGPAGGEQFF.

This clone has only a few counts. The J gene is TRBJ2-7, the V gene TRBV12-5; a weak D match, TRBD2 (6 bases). This CDR3 has 12 residues. V lost 7 bases to trimming and J lost 7 bases, with 14 bases between them. Per germline, CDR1 LGHNT and CDR2 FRNRAP. The CDR3 DNA sequence: TGTGCTAGTGTCGGGACTGACTGGGAGCAGTACTTC. Translated, it gives CASVGTDWEQYF.

V gene TRBV2 combines with J gene TRBJ2-7, with D maybe TRBD2 (5 bases). Per the germline V gene, CDR1 is SNHLY and CDR2 is FYNNEI. Trimming removed 6 bases from V and 1 base from J, with 16 bases in between. The CDR3 is made up of 15 amino acids. CDR3 bases: TGTGCCAGCAGAACGGTAACTAGTGGATCCTACGAGCAGTACTTC. Translation: CASRTVTSGSYEQYF. The entire variable domain, with the rest obtained from reference TRBV2 and TRBJ2-7, is as follows: EPEVTQTPSHQVTQMGQEVILRCVPISNHLYFYWYRQILGQKVEFLVSFYNNEISEKSEIFDDQFSVERPDGSNFTLKIRSTKLEDSAMYFCASRTVTSGSYEQYFGPGTRLTVT.